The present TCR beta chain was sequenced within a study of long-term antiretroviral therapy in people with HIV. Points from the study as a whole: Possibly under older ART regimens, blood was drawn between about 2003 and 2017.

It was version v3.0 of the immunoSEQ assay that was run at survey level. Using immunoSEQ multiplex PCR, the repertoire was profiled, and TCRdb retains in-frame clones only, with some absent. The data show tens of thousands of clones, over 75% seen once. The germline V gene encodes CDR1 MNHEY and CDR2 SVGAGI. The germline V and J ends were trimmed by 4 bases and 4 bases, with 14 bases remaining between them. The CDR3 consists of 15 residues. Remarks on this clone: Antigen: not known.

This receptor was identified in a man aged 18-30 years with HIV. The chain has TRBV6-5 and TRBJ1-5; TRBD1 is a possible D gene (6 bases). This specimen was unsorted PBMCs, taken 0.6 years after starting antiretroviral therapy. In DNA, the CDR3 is TGTGCCAGCAGTTCGACAGGAGTTTGGAATCAGCCCCAGCATTTT. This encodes CASSSTGVWNQPQHF.